This T cell receptor (beta chain) is drawn from a study of T cell responses to AZD1222 COVID-19 vaccine. Repertoires were generated with immunoSEQ multiplex PCR, while TCRdb's copy carries only in-frame clones and drops some. The table includes roughly 140,000 clones, roughly 91% detected once. Notes on this clone: The antigen remains undetermined.

This CDR3 spans 19 amino acids. V lost 8 bases to trimming and J lost 5 bases; unmatched junction nucleotides: 16. CDR1 MNHEY and CDR2 SMNVEV come from the germline V gene (reference sequence). Findings of the study overall: Repertoires were obtained solely post-peak T cell response. Mostly white British, mostly female donors; authors suggested clonal diversity may be underestimated. Recipients of AZD1222 seropositive at baseline numbered only five or six. Vaccine-associated CD4 TCRs spanned spike, dominant at 160-218 and 743-854.

The receptor was derived from an adult in good health. The chain joins TRBV27 to TRBJ2-3; the match to TRBD2 covers 16 bases. The sequencing used peripheral blood, collected on day 0 of AZD1222 vaccination. The CDR3 nucleotides are TGTGCCAGCGGATTCCCGGGACTAGCGGGGGGGTCCCTTAGAGATACGCAGTATTTT. This gives the protein CASGFPGLAGGSLRDTQYF.